Below, 29 T cell receptor beta chains from the same sample are listed, as sequenced in a study of cytomegalovirus exposure and HLA in healthy donors. Sequenced by immunoSEQ multiplex PCR; TCRdb stores in-frame clones only, minus some. The profile shows 75,000 to 90,000 clones, 95% of them singletons. Sequenced sample: PBMCs. The receptor source for this set is a woman aged 18-35 years in good health and CMV-seronegative.

The chain employs TRBV5-5 and TRBJ2-2, with 7 bases that match TRBD2. This CDR3 is built from 15 residues. V dropped 0 bases and J dropped 4; count of bases not matched to a gene: 3. CDR1 is SGHKS, CDR2 YYEKEE, per germline (reference sequence). As DNA, the CDR3 is TGTGCCAGCAGCTTGGCATCGGGGGGCACCGGGGAGCTGTTTTTT. It is translated as CASSLASGGTGELFF.

The V and J genes are TRBV9 and TRBJ2-7; D gene ambiguous. The CDR3 has 13 residues. The V gene lost 0 bases and the J gene lost 7 bases, with 11 bases spanning the gap. Per the germline V gene, CDR1 is SGDLS and CDR2 is YYNGEE. The CDR3 region has the DNA TGTGCCAGCAGCGTAGATCAGCGACGGGAGCAGTACTTC. This encodes CASSVDQRREQYF.

This clone appeared a few times. The gene calls are TRBV6-1 and TRBJ1-1; the D is unclear. V was clipped by 7 bases and J by 4 bases, with 13 bases between them. Looked up from germline, CDR1 is MNHNS and CDR2 is SASEGT. CDR3 length: 13 amino acids. The CDR3 DNA reads TGTGCCAGCACTCGGGGATGGGGCACTGAAGCTTTCTTT. Translated: CASTRGWGTEAFF.

The rearrangement links TRBV6-1 to TRBJ2-2; TRBD1 agrees at 10 bases. The J segment lost 6 bases and the V segment lost 6 bases, leaving 4 bases of the junction unmatched. The CDR3 is made up of 14 amino acids. CDR1 is MNHNS and CDR2 is SASEGT in the germline V gene. The CDR3: CASRPGQGSGELFF. The CDR3 coding sequence is TGTGCCAGCAGGCCGGGACAGGGGTCCGGGGAGCTGTTTTTT.

The V and J genes are TRBV11-2 and TRBJ2-5, with D uncertain. The germline CDR1 and CDR2 sequences are SGHAT and FQNNGV. Trimming took off 4 bases at V and 1 base at J, with 7 bases between the two ends. The CDR3 extends over 13 amino acids. CDR3 in amino acids: CASSWALQETQYF. In nucleotides, the CDR3 is TGTGCCAGCAGCTGGGCCCTCCAAGAGACCCAGTACTTC.

This clone was found once. V is TRBV4-1 and J is TRBJ1-1; 7 nucleotides align to TRBD1. J gave up 2 bases and V 5 bases, and 11 bases lay outside the gene matches. CDR1 and CDR2 from the germline V gene are MGHRA and YSYEKL. The CDR3 extends over 16 amino acids. This chain's CDR3 is CASSTVTGTTNTEAFF. The CDR3 coding sequence is TGCGCCAGCAGCACAGTGACAGGGACAACCAACACTGAAGCTTTCTTT.

The J gene is TRBJ2-7, the V gene TRBV5-6; no reliable D call. This CDR3 spans 13 amino acids. Germline CDR1 SGHDT, CDR2 YYEEEE. V lost 0 bases, J lost 6 bases, and 10 bases lay in between. In DNA, the CDR3 is TGTGCCAGCAGCTTGGACATTTCACCCGAGCAGTACTTC. It translates to CASSLDISPEQYF.

The rearrangement joins TRBV11-2 to TRBJ2-7; D may be TRBD1 (6 bases). Germline lookup yields CDR1 SGHAT and CDR2 FQNNGV. V was pared by 4 bases and J by 4 bases, with 8 bases between. This CDR3 is 12 amino acids long. The CDR3 region has the DNA TGTGCCAGCAGCTCCCAGGGGTACGAGCAGTACTTC. It specifies CASSSQGYEQYF.

The gene calls are TRBV11-2 and TRBJ2-3; perhaps TRBD2 as D (6 bases). V gave up 1 base and J gave up 2 bases, with 10 bases separating them. CDR3 length: 15 residues. Germline CDR1 SGHAT, CDR2 FQNNGV. The DNA for the CDR3 is TGTGCCAGCAGCTTAGTAGCGGTTTCCACAGATACGCAGTATTTT. Residues: CASSLVAVSTDTQYF.

The chain joins TRBV19 to TRBJ1-4; 7 nucleotides align to TRBD1. Germline V CDR1 and CDR2: LNHDA, SQIVND (reference sequence). The CDR3 consists of 14 residues. After removal of 6 bases from V and 2 bases from J, the junction contained 3 bases not matched to a gene. CDR3 protein: CASSTTGTNEKLFF. The CDR3 nucleotides read TGTGCCAGTAGCACGACAGGGACTAATGAAAAACTGTTTTTT.

The J gene is TRBJ2-1, the V gene TRBV7-2; 8 positions agree with TRBD2. Germline CDR1 and CDR2: SGHTA and FQGNSA. The CDR3 contains 14 residues. Trimming cost V 6 bases and J 10 bases; bases outside gene matches: 11. CDR3 bases: TGTGCCAGCAGTTTGTTAGCGGGGCCGCCCGAGCAGTTCTTC. As protein: CASSLLAGPPEQFF.

The chain employs TRBV5-1 and TRBJ2-3; 7 nucleotides agree with TRBD2. The CDR3 contains 17 residues. V gave up 1 base and J gave up 0 bases; unmatched junction bases: 8. Germline CDR1 is SGHRS and CDR2 is YFSETQ. CDR3: CASSLYVATSSTDTQYF. The DNA for the CDR3 is TGCGCCAGCAGCTTGTACGTCGCGACTAGCAGCACAGATACGCAGTATTTT.

The V gene is TRBV4-3, the J gene TRBJ2-2, with TRBD2 matching over 11 bases. Trimming cost V 2 bases and J 5 bases; bases outside gene matches: 7. CDR3 length: 17 residues. Per the germline V gene, CDR1 is LGHNA and CDR2 is YSLEER. The CDR3 DNA reads as TGCGCCAGCAGCCAAACTAGCGGGGGATTGAATACCGGGGAGCTGTTTTTT. It specifies CASSQTSGGLNTGELFF.

This chain joins TRBV7-2 and TRBJ2-1; D is possibly TRBD2 (5 bases). Per the germline V gene, CDR1 is SGHTA and CDR2 is FQGNSA. The V end lost 1 base, the J end lost 1 base, and 17 bases lay between the germline ends. This CDR3 is built from 18 residues. DNA of the CDR3: TGTGCCAGCAGCTTAGTGTCGACTATCAGGAGTTCCTACAATGAGCAGTTCTTC. Its protein product is CASSLVSTIRSSYNEQFF. Based on the CDR3 plus reference TRBV7-2 and TRBJ2-1, the full variable domain is GAGVSQSPSNKVTEKGKDVELRCDPISGHTALYWYRQSLGQGLEFLIYFQGNSAPDKSGLPSDRFSAERTGGSVSTLTIQRTQQEDSAVYLCASSLVSTIRSSYNEQFFGPGTRLTVL.

This chain connects TRBV5-5 to TRBJ1-1, with 9 bases aligning to TRBD1. The CDR3 runs 16 residues. Losses at the gene ends were 4 bases for V and 0 bases for J; bases not matched to a gene: 7. Germline V lookup: CDR1 SGHKS, CDR2 YYEKEE (reference sequence). The chain's CDR3 is CASSLMGQGLNTEAFF. The CDR3 region has the DNA TGTGCCAGCAGCCTTATGGGACAGGGATTGAACACTGAAGCTTTCTTT.

This chain joins TRBV19 and TRBJ2-1; 11 nucleotides line up with TRBD1. CDR3 length equals 18 residues. Looked up from germline, CDR1 is LNHDA and CDR2 is SQIVND (reference sequence). Losses at the gene ends were 5 bases for V and 8 bases for J; bases not matched to a gene: 17. CDR3 residues: CASSAPPGGTGGWHEQFF. CDR3 nucleotide sequence: TGTGCCAGTAGTGCTCCCCCTGGGGGGACAGGGGGTTGGCATGAGCAGTTCTTC.

The V gene is TRBV4-3, the J gene TRBJ2-1; tentative D call: TRBD2 (5 bases). The CDR3 runs 13 residues. V shed 2 bases and J shed 6 bases, with 8 bases lying between them. The germline gives CDR1 LGHNA, CDR2 YSLEER. This chain's CDR3 is CASSQSGGNEQFF. The CDR3 DNA follows: TGCGCCAGCAGCCAATCTGGAGGCAATGAGCAGTTCTTC.

This rearrangement joins TRBV4-3 to TRBJ2-1; TRBD2 matches at 14 bases. CDR1 is LGHNA and CDR2 is YSLEER in the germline V gene. V was pared by 3 bases and J by 7 bases, with 2 bases of the junction left unmatched. CDR3 length: 15 amino acids. CDR3 loop: CASSQTSGGENEQFF. CDR3 DNA: TGCGCCAGCAGCCAGACTAGCGGGGGGGAAAATGAGCAGTTCTTC.

The chain is built from TRBV7-2 and TRBJ1-1; D gene uncertain. The germline V gene encodes CDR1 SGHTA and CDR2 FQGNSA. V shed 1 base and J shed 1 base, with 10 bases lying between them. The CDR3 covers 15 residues. CDR3 in DNA: TGTGCCAGCAGCTTAGTGGCGGGCTCGAACACTGAAGCTTTCTTT. This encodes CASSLVAGSNTEAFF.

The chain joins TRBV7-2 to TRBJ2-2; the match to TRBD2 covers 13 bases. V was pared by 5 bases and J by 5 bases, with 14 bases of the junction left unmatched. This CDR3 has 19 amino acids. The germline V gene encodes CDR1 SGHTA and CDR2 FQGNSA. Here the CDR3 reads CASSKRGLAGLGLTGELFF. The CDR3 region has the DNA TGTGCCAGCAGCAAAAGGGGACTAGCGGGGTTGGGGCTGACCGGGGAGCTGTTTTTT.

Comments on this clone: Relative to the germline gene, one junction end is altered; a read error may explain this. CDR3 amino acids: CASSSGVRDYRF. CDR3 bases: TGTGCCAGCAGCTCAGGCGTCCGGGACTACCGTTTT. This sequence joins TRBV9 and TRBJ2-3; 7 bases align to TRBD2. Germline CDR1 reads SGDLS; CDR2 reads YYNGEE. The CDR3 loop spans 12 amino acids.

The CDR3 loop reads CASSIGAGGGTDTQYF. DNA of the CDR3: TGTGCCAGTAGTATCGGAGCGGGAGGGGGCACAGATACGCAGTATTTT. The chain links TRBV19 to TRBJ2-3; TRBD2 aligns across 10 bases. V lost 3 bases to trimming and J lost 1 base; unmatched junction nucleotides: 4. Germline loops: CDR1 LNHDA, CDR2 SQIVND (reference sequence). CDR3 size: 16 residues.

The V call is TRBV5-4, the J call TRBJ2-5; 8 bases agree with TRBD2. The CDR3 totals 13 residues. V dropped 2 bases and J dropped 5; count of bases not matched to a gene: 2. The germline gives CDR1 SGHNT, CDR2 YYREEE (reference sequence). The CDR3 DNA reads TGTGCCAGCAGCTTTCGGGGGGGGGAGACCCAGTACTTC. It codes for CASSFRGGETQYF.

CDR3 in amino acids: CSVRGSRGRGGSTEAFF. DNA for the CDR3: TGCAGCGTTCGGGGAAGTAGGGGGAGGGGGGGGAGCACTGAAGCTTTCTTT. The rearrangement joins TRBV29-1 to TRBJ1-1; tentatively, D is TRBD1 (6 bases). The germline CDR1 and CDR2 sequences are SQVTM and ANQGSEA. The CDR3 totals 17 residues. V was shortened by 5 bases and J by 4 bases, with 26 bases between the two germline ends. The full variable domain, rest sourced from reference TRBV29-1 and TRBJ1-1, is SAVISQKPSRDICQRGTSLTIQCQVDSQVTMMFWYRQQPGQSLTLIATANQGSEATYESGFVIDKFPISRPNLTFSTLTVSNMSPEDSSIYLCSVRGSRGRGGSTEAFFGQGTRLTVV.

J is TRBJ2-4 and V is TRBV4-1; 9 bases line up with TRBD2. The trim removed 2 bases at V and 1 base at J, leaving 18 bases unmatched. Germline CDR1 MGHRA, CDR2 YSYEKL. This CDR3 is built from 21 residues. Here the CDR3 reads CASSQWARWRGGGSAKNIQYF. Written as DNA, the CDR3 is TGCGCCAGCAGCCAATGGGCACGGTGGCGGGGGGGCGGTTCGGCCAAAAACATTCAGTACTTC.

The rearrangement joins TRBV9 to TRBJ2-3; TRBD1 aligns across 7 bases. The CDR3 consists of 16 residues. The junction had 6 bases not matched to a gene; V was cut back by 2 bases and J by 0 bases. Germline CDR1 and CDR2: SGDLS and YYNGEE. DNA for the CDR3: TGTGCCAGCAGCGTGGGACCGGGACAGAGCACAGATACGCAGTATTTT. Protein product: CASSVGPGQSTDTQYF.

This clone has just a few counts. The CDR3, as DNA: TGTGCCAGCAGCGTGGGGACTGGAGACTATGGCTACACCTTC. Translated, it gives CASSVGTGDYGYTF. The J gene is TRBJ1-2, the V gene TRBV9; maybe TRBD1 (5 bases). Trimming left V 2 bases short and J 3 bases short, with 11 bases between. The CDR3 spans 14 residues. The germline V gene has CDR1 SGDLS and CDR2 YYNGEE.

V is TRBV29-1 and J is TRBJ1-2; D is perhaps TRBD1 (5 bases). In germline, CDR1 is SQVTM, CDR2 ANQGSEA. Deletions cut 6 bases from V and 5 bases from J, with 13 bases between. The CDR3 sequence is 12 residues long. CDR3 sequence reads: CSVLPDRYGYTF. CDR3 DNA sequence: TGCAGCGTCCTCCCCGACAGATATGGCTACACCTTC.

The CDR3 bases are TGTGCCAGCAGCTTGGACAGGGGATCCACTAATGAAAAACTGTTTTTT. Its protein product is CASSLDRGSTNEKLFF. The chain links TRBV5-6 to TRBJ1-4, with 7 bases that match TRBD1. The CDR3 totals 16 residues. Germline trimming cut 0 bases from V and 2 bases from J; bases unmatched to any gene: 4. Germline V gives CDR1 SGHDT, CDR2 YYEEEE.